Reported below is one T cell receptor (beta chain). Survey-level immunoSEQ sequencing profiled the TCR beta repertoire. Sequencing used immunoSEQ multiplex PCR; TCRdb keeps in-frame clones, though not all of them. Of 60,000 to 75,000 clones in the sample, roughly 93% were seen once. The germline V gene has CDR1 SGHDT and CDR2 YYEEEE. The CDR3 extends over 16 amino acids. V was pared by 2 bases and J by 5 bases, with 19 bases between. The sequenced sample consisted of PBMCs. This clonotype was obtained from a man aged 35-49 years with rheumatoid arthritis. The rearrangement links TRBV5-6 to TRBJ1-1, with a tentative D call TRBD1 (6 bases). CDR3 sequence (DNA): TGTGCCAGCAGCTTTCCGGGGGCGCGTAGGACGACTGAAGCTTTCTTT. Residues: CASSFPGARRTTEAFF.